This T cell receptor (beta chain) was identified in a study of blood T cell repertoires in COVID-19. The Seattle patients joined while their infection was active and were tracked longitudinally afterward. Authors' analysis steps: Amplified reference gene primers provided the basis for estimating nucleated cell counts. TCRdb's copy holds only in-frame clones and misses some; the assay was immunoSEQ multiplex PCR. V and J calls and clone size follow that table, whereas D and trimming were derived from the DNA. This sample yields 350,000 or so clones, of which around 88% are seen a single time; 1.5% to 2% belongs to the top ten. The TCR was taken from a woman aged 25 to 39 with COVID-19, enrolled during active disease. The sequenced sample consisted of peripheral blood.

The CDR3 is CASSQDPNRVTNEKLFF. The CDR3 DNA reads TGCGCCAGCAGCCAAGATCCGAACAGGGTCACTAATGAAAAACTGTTTTTT. The rearrangement links TRBV4-3 to TRBJ1-4; D perhaps matches TRBD1 (6 bases). The V end lost 0 bases, the J end lost 2 bases, and 13 bases lay between the germline ends. The CDR3 contains 17 residues. Germline assignment: CDR1 LGHNA and CDR2 YSLEER.